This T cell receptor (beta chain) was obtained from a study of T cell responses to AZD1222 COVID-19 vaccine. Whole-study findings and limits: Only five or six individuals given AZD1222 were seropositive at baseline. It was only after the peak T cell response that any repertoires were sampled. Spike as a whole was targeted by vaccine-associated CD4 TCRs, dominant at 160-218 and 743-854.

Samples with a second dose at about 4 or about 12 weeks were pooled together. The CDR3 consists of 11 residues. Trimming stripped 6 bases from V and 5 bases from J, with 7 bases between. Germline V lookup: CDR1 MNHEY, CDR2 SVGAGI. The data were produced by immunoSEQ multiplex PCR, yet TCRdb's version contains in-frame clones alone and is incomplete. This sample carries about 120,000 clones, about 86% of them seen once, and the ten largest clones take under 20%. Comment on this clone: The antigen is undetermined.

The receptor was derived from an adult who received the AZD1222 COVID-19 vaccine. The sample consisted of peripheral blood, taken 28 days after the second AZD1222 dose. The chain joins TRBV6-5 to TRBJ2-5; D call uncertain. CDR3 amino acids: CASSPRETQYF. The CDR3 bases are TGTGCCAGCAGCCCCCGCGAGACCCAGTACTTC.